This T cell receptor (beta chain) came from a study of T cell repertoires in cytomegalovirus infection (dated by TCRdb to the late 2010s). Concerning the study at large: Alongside well-studied HLA-B-restricted epitopes, the peptide stimulations were aimed at recently identified HLA-C-restricted CMV epitopes, whose presentation resists viral immunomodulation. Donor HLA type was relevant to the analysis, because carriage of CMV infection together with the matching HLA type was indicated by public TCR beta signatures. On the study overall, not on this receptor specifically: In both this cohort and an independent roughly 350-donor cohort, the cumulative frequency of public TCR beta family members distinguished carriers of CMV infection plus the relevant HLA type. The ex vivo response was dominated by HLA-C-restricted CMV-specific TCR beta clonotypes, which also provided the single most frequent clonotype in two of eight donors.

Sequenced on an Illumina HiSeq 1500. TCRdb trimmed the raw reads at Q25, called clones with MiXCR and kept productive beta chains. Entries are consolidated by CDR3 protein sequence, retaining the most common genes and DNA. This sample holds roughly 800,000 distinct CDR3 sequences; about 28% were observed only once. The biggest ten clones account for 13% of the sample. This clonotype was counted between two and nine times. Its antigen is currently not known. Per-base quality was not reported, and no clone a single base away is much larger than it. Compared with germline, V lacks 7 bases and J lacks 1 base; bases without a gene match: 6. CDR1 and CDR2 were assigned from the germline V gene (reference sequence) as LNHDA and SQIVND. From the cysteine up to the phenylalanine, the CDR3 has a length of 15 residues. Of the read, only the CDR3 DNA is kept; its 45 bases are in frame from base 1. Reading the label with the study, this specimen's treatment or condition is: in vitro stimulation with specific CMV peptide epitopes to enrich CMV-specific T cells.

Source: cultured CD8+ T cells from PBMCs, taken from culture after CMV antigen stimulation. This receptor was obtained from a human donor in good health (CMV status not recorded). Some clones in this sample may be carry-over from other donors' samples. The chain uses TRBV19 and TRBJ2-1, with 8 bases aligning to TRBD2. The nucleotides read TGTGCCAGTACCCTCGGGGGGGCATCCTACAATGAGCAGTTCTTC. This codes for CASTLGGASYNEQFF.